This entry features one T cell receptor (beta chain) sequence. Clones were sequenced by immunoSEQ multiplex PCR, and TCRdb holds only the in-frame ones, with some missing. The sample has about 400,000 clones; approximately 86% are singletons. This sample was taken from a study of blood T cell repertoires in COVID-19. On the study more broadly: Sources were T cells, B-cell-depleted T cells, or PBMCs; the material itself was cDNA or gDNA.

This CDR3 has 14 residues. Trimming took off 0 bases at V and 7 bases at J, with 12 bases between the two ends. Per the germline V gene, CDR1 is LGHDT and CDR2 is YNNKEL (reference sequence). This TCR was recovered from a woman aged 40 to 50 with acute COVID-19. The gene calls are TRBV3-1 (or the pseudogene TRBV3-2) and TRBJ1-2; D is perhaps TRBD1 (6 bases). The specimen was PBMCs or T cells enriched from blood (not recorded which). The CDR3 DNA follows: TGTGCCAGCAGCCAAGACAGGGGCTATCGTGGCTACACCTTC. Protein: CASSQDRGYRGYTF.